These T cell receptor beta chains were read from a single sample in a study of T-cell reconstitution after alpha-beta-depleted transplantation in children. Each CDR3 protein gets one entry after TCRdb re-called the PCR reads with MiXCR. The repertoire includes 250,000 to 300,000 distinct CDR3 sequences, 9.5% to 10% of them detected once, and 10% sits in the top ten. The sequencing used PBMCs from the stem cell graft donor, collected from the stem cell graft. These receptors were obtained from a human donor who donated a stem cell graft to a child with SCID. The CDR3 runs from the conserved cysteine through the conserved F or W. A D gene is named only where the DNA matches it firmly. The size entry is marked missing in some rows and otherwise reads once, few, many or a size class.

v_gene,j_gene,d_gene,abundance,CDR3aa,CDR3nt
TRBV6-4,TRBJ2-2,TRBD1,-,CASSDGGIRYRDRYTGELFF,TGTGCCAGCAGTGACGGTGGGATTCGGTATCGGGACAGATACACCGGGGAGCTGTTTTTT
TRBV2,TRBJ2-3,-,many,CASRLSTAGGTDTQYF,TGTGCCAGCAGGCTATCGACTGCCGGGGGAACAGATACGCAGTATTTT
TRBV15,TRBJ2-5,-,few,CATSRFQGLETQYF,TGTGCCACCAGCAGATTTCAGGGTCTAGAGACCCAGTACTTC
TRBV25-1,TRBJ2-3,-,many,CASSEDNRRADTQYF,TGTGCCAGCAGTGAAGACAACAGGCGGGCAGATACGCAGTATTTT
TRBV6-4,TRBJ2-3,-,-,CASSAGESTDTQYF,TGTGCCAGCAGTGCGGGGGAGAGCACAGATACGCAGTATTTT
TRBV20-1,TRBJ1-6,-,many,CSAASVTGSPLHF,TGCAGTGCGGCCTCGGTCACTGGTTCACCCCTCCACTTT
TRBV6-5,TRBJ2-7,-,-,CASSYLRNYEQYF,TGTGCCAGCAGTTACCTGCGAAACTACGAGCAGTACTTC
TRBV5-5,TRBJ1-1,-,-,CASSFLPGSPRTEAFF,TGTGCCAGCAGCTTCCTCCCCGGGTCCCCAAGGACTGAAGCTTTCTTT
TRBV11-2,TRBJ1-1,TRBD1,few,CASSADRGGTEAFF,TGTGCCAGCAGCGCGGACAGGGGAGGAACTGAAGCTTTCTTT
TRBV10-3,TRBJ2-2,TRBD2,many,CAISESPGLAALTGELFF,TGTGCCATCAGTGAGTCTCCGGGACTAGCGGCCCTCACCGGGGAGCTGTTTTTT
TRBV11-2,TRBJ1-2,-,-,CASSSTKGQNYGYTF,TGTGCCAGCAGCTCGACCAAAGGACAGAACTATGGCTACACCTTC